The T cell receptor beta chain described here comes from a study of blood T cell repertoires in COVID-19. Study background: Acute and convalescent COVID-19 specimens originated in the United States, Italy and Spain.

V lost 2 bases and J lost 2; bases outside the gene matches: 8. The CDR3 spans 17 residues. Germline V gene lookup returns CDR1 MNHEY and CDR2 SMNVEV (reference sequence). Profiling relied on immunoSEQ multiplex PCR, and the TCRdb table lists in-frame clones only, not all of them. Of 55,000 to 80,000 clones listed, approximately 80% are singletons. V and J are TRBV27 and TRBJ2-3, with TRBD2 matching over 9 bases. The TCR originated in a man aged 70 or older with acute or convalescent COVID-19. Sequencing used peripheral blood. Written as DNA, the CDR3 is TGTGCCAGCAGTTTAGCGGCTAGCGGGGCTATCACAGATACGCAGTATTTT. Translating gives CASSLAASGAITDTQYF.